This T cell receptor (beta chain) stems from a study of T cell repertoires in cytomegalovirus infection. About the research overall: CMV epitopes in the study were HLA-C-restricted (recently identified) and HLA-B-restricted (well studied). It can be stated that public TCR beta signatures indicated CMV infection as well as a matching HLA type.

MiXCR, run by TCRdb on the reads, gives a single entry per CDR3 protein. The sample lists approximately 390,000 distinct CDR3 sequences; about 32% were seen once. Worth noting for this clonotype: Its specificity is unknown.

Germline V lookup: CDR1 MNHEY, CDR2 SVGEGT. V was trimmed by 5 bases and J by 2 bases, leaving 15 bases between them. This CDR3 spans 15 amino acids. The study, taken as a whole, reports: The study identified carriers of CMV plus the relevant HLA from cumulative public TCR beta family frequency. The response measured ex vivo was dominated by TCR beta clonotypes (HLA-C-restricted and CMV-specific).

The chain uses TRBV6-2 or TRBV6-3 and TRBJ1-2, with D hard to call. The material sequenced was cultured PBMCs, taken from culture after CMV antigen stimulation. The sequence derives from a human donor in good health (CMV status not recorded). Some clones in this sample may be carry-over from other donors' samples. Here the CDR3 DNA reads TGTGCCAGCAGTACTACCCTTATCCGGAACTATGGCTACACCTTC. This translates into CASSTTLIRNYGYTF.